These T cell receptor beta chains were read from a single sample in a study of shared clonotypes between healthy human individuals. The repertoire was sequenced with immunoSEQ multiplex PCR; TCRdb's copy has only in-frame clones and lacks some. This sample has hundreds of thousands of clones, with around 92% found just once. The sample was naive CD8+ T cells sorted from blood. The receptors come from a young man in good health. CDR3s include the opening cysteine and the closing phenylalanine or tryptophan. The D gene is left open where the match is weak. Not all rows give a size; the values are once, few, many and, for expanded clones, a class.

TRBD2	TRBV7-2	.	TRBJ2-2	TGTGCCAGCAGACTAGCGGGAGGAACCTATCACGGGGAGCTGTTTTTT	CASRLAGGTYHGELFF
.	TRBV4-3	.	TRBJ2-1	TGCGCCAGCAGCCCTGACAGGATTTACAATGAGCAGTTCTTC	CASSPDRIYNEQFF
.	TRBV5-1	once	TRBJ2-5	TGCGCCAGCAGCTTGGCCGTAGCGCAGGTCTTGGAGACCCAGTACTTC	CASSLAVAQVLETQYF
TRBD1	TRBV7-3	.	TRBJ2-7	TGTGCCAGCAGCTTAGGACCGGGACAGGGAGACTACGAGCAGTACTTC	CASSLGPGQGDYEQYF
.	TRBV5-1	.	TRBJ1-1	TGCGCCAGCAGCCTGGGGGGCAACACTGAAGCTTTCTTT	CASSLGGNTEAFF
.	TRBV7-2	.	TRBJ2-1	TGTGCCAGCAGCTTAGTTCCCAAGTACAATGAGCAGTTCTTC	CASSLVPKYNEQFF
TRBD1	TRBV7-8	.	TRBJ1-2	TGTGCCAGCAGCTCCCGTGTGGACAGGGGGCACGGCTACACCTTC	CASSSRVDRGHGYTF
.	TRBV6-5	.	TRBJ2-1	TGTGCCAGCAGTAAGCAGGGCAATGAGCAGTTCTTC	CASSKQGNEQFF
.	TRBV13	.	TRBJ1-4	TGTGCCAGCAGCTATCAGCTTGGAGAAAAACTGTTTTTT	CASSYQLGEKLFF
.	TRBV6-5	.	TRBJ1-2	TGTGCCAGCAGTTTATCGGGGTACTATGGCTACACCTTC	CASSLSGYYGYTF
.	TRBV28	.	TRBJ2-2	TGTGCCAGCAGCCCCCCAGACAACCTACTCGGGGAGCTGTTTTTT	CASSPPDNLLGELFF
.	TRBV30	.	TRBJ2-7	TGTGCCTGGAGTGGGGTTTCACCCTACGAGCAGTACTTC	CAWSGVSPYEQYF
.	TRBV27	.	TRBJ2-7	TGTGCCAGCAGTCACCGCCGGGACGAGCAGTACTTC	CASSHRRDEQYF
.	TRBV28	.	TRBJ2-1	TGTGCCAGCAGCCCGAGCTCCTACAATGAGCAGTTCTTC	CASSPSSYNEQFF
.	TRBV6-1	.	TRBJ2-5	TGTGCCAGCAGTGAGTTAGGCTCTCAAGAGACCCAGTACTTC	CASSELGSQETQYF
TRBD2	TRBV10-1	.	TRBJ2-7	TGCGCCAGCAATGCCCCTAGCGGGAAGCTCCCCTACGAGCAGTACTTC	CASNAPSGKLPYEQYF
.	TRBV5-4	.	TRBJ2-7	TGTGCCAGCAGCCAGGGTGGGTACGAGCAGTACTTC	CASSQGGYEQYF
.	TRBV6-1	.	TRBJ1-4	TGTGCCAGCAGTGAAGGGATAGCAGGAGCAACTAATGAAAAACTGTTTTTT	CASSEGIAGATNEKLFF
TRBD2	TRBV9	.	TRBJ2-2	TGTGCCAGCCGAACGGGAGGCGGGGAGCTGTTTTTT	CASRTGGGELFF
.	TRBV4-2	.	TRBJ2-1	TGTGCCAGCAGCCAAAGACTGGGGTCGGACAATGAGCAGTTCTTC	CASSQRLGSDNEQFF
.	TRBV7-8	.	TRBJ2-1	TGTGCCAGCAGCACCGCTAGCGCCGGTGCAATGGGTGAGCAGTTCTTC	CASSTASAGAMGEQFF
.	TRBV2	.	TRBJ2-3	TGTGCCAGCAGTGGCGGGGCTAGATTTCCAGATACGCAGTATTTT	CASSGGARFPDTQYF
TRBD2	TRBV7-9	.	TRBJ2-7	TGTGCCAGCAGCTTCATCCCTCCTAGCGGGGACTACGAGCAGTACTTC	CASSFIPPSGDYEQYF
.	TRBV4-1	.	TRBJ2-6	TGCGCCAGCAGTGGACCAGATTTCTCTGGGGCCAACGTCCTGACTTTC	CASSGPDFSGANVLTF
TRBD2	TRBV7-9	.	TRBJ2-1	TGTGCCAGCAGCTTAAAACTAGCGGAGCTCTACAATGAGCAGTTCTTC	CASSLKLAELYNEQFF